The rows below give T cell receptor beta chains drawn from one sample of a study of T cells in tuberculosis. The assay was immunoSEQ multiplex PCR, and TCRdb's table has in-frame clones only and misses some. There are 60,000 or so clones in the sample; 65% to 90% occur only once, and about 13% lies in the top ten. The sample was CD1b-GMM tetramer-negative cells sorted from PBMCs. The source of these receptors is an adult woman with latent tuberculosis. Both conserved end residues are part of each CDR3. A D gene is named only where the DNA matches it firmly. The size field is filled for only some rows; it gives once, few, many or a size class.

d_gene	v_gene	abundance	j_gene	CDR3aa	CDR3nt
TRBD1	TRBV19	.	TRBJ1-1	CASRQRTGKDTEAFF	TGTGCCAGTAGACAACGGACAGGGAAGGACACTGAAGCTTTCTTT
.	TRBV12-5	.	TRBJ2-1	CASGLTGMGEQFF	TGTGCTAGTGGTTTGACAGGGATGGGTGAGCAGTTCTTC
TRBD2	TRBV5-1	.	TRBJ2-1	CASSPTLAGGVFNEQFF	TGCGCCAGCAGCCCTACTTTAGCGGGAGGAGTGTTCAATGAGCAGTTCTTC
.	TRBV30	.	TRBJ1-5	CAWSASRSNQPQHF	TGTGCCTGGAGTGCTTCCCGGAGCAATCAGCCCCAGCATTTT
.	TRBV9	.	TRBJ2-1	CASSVGGSQSSYNEQFF	TGTGCCAGCAGCGTTGGGGGCAGCCAAAGCTCCTACAATGAGCAGTTCTTC
.	TRBV14	.	TRBJ1-5	CASSQEACRRGNQPQHF	TGTGCCAGCAGCCAAGAGGCGTGTAGGAGGGGCAATCAGCCCCAGCATTTT
.	TRBV11-3	.	TRBJ2-7	CASSLRRGSEQYF	TGTGCCAGCAGCTTACGTCGGGGATCCGAGCAGTACTTC
.	TRBV27	few	TRBJ2-2	CASSLVSSVGELFF	TGTGCCAGCAGTTTGGTCTCCTCGGTCGGGGAGCTGTTTTTT
TRBD1	TRBV11-2	.	TRBJ1-1	CASSLGGQGNTEAFF	TGTGCCAGCAGCTTAGGCGGACAGGGTAACACTGAAGCTTTCTTT
TRBD2	TRBV11-2	.	TRBJ2-3	CASSLGIAGGDTQYF	TGTGCCAGCAGCTTAGGAATAGCGGGGGGGGATACGCAGTATTTT
.	TRBV6-5	.	TRBJ1-4	CASSYSGDEKLFF	TGTGCCAGCAGTTACTCGGGAGATGAAAAACTGTTTTTT
TRBD2	TRBV5-1	once	TRBJ2-3	CASSATGTSGSDTQYF	TGCGCCAGCAGCGCGACCGGGACTAGCGGGAGCGATACGCAGTATTTT
.	TRBV7-2	.	TRBJ2-3	CASSLGVPGLPNTDTQYF	TGTGCCAGCAGCTTAGGGGTGCCGGGACTTCCAAACACAGATACGCAGTATTTT
TRBD1	TRBV18	.	TRBJ2-7	CASSSGTGVREQYF	TGTGCCAGCTCATCCGGGACAGGGGTCCGCGAGCAGTACTTC
.	TRBV2	.	TRBJ1-2	CASSERSGLYGYTF	TGTGCCAGCAGTGAGCGGTCAGGGCTTTATGGCTACACCTTC
.	TRBV7-8	.	TRBJ1-5	CASSFTREINQPQHF	TGTGCCAGCAGCTTCACACGGGAGATCAATCAGCCCCAGCATTTT
.	TRBV18	.	TRBJ2-7	CASSPRTVSSYEQYF	TGTGCCAGCTCACCAAGGACAGTGAGCTCCTACGAGCAGTACTTC
.	TRBV15	.	TRBJ1-5	CATSRDRGGQPQHF	TGTGCCACCAGCAGAGATCGGGGAGGCCAGCCCCAGCATTTT
.	TRBV28	.	TRBJ2-3	CASSSALTQYF	TGTGCCAGCAGCTCCGCCCTAACGCAGTATTTT
TRBD2	TRBV5-4	once	TRBJ2-1	CASSTRTSGGGEQFF	TGTGCCAGCAGCACAAGGACTAGCGGGGGAGGTGAGCAGTTCTTC
.	TRBV6-1	.	TRBJ1-6	CASSEQSGGNSPLHF	TGTGCCAGCAGTGAGCAATCCGGCGGGAATTCACCCCTCCACTTT
.	TRBV6-6	.	TRBJ2-7	CASSYSHSASYEQYF	TGTGCCAGCAGTTACTCGCATAGTGCCTCCTACGAGCAGTACTTC